Listed here are 23 T cell receptor beta chains from one sample, sequenced in a study of CD8 T cells in Susac syndrome. Random hexamers were used to reverse transcribe an amount of about 0.45 to 1 ug RNA. TCRdb re-analysed the immunoSEQ multiplex PCR reads in MiXCR, keeping a single row per CDR3 protein. The sample carries 25,000 to 35,000 distinct CDR3 sequences, roughly 94% recorded once. The sample taken for sequencing was CD8+ T cells from PBMCs. These receptors came from a human donor in good health.

The genes are TRBV27 and TRBJ1-1; maybe TRBD1 (6 bases). V lost 5 bases and J lost 4, with 14 bases in between. The V gene's germline CDR1 is MNHEY and CDR2 SMNVEV (reference sequence). The CDR3 contains 14 residues. In DNA, the CDR3 is TGTGCCAGCAGTCCGTACAGGGATGTCACTGAAGCTTTCTTT. Its translation is CASSPYRDVTEAFF.

CDR3 sequence: CASSLGRDTQYF. CDR3 DNA sequence: TGTGCCAGCAGTTTAGGACGAGATACGCAGTATTTT. The chain carries TRBV12-3 or TRBV12-4 and TRBJ2-3; the D is unclear. The V gene lost 1 base and the J gene lost 5 bases, with 4 bases spanning the gap. CDR3 length equals 12 residues.

The chain recombines TRBV20-1 with TRBJ1-5; TRBD1 matches 8 bases. V trimming: 1 base; J trimming: 4 bases; junction bases outside the gene matches: 9. The germline gives CDR1 DFQATT, CDR2 SNEGSKA (reference sequence). CDR3 size: 16 residues. The CDR3 protein is CSARGVDRARNQPQHF. In nucleotides, the CDR3 is TGCAGTGCTAGAGGGGTGGACAGGGCGAGAAATCAGCCCCAGCATTTT.

The rearrangement links TRBV7-2 to TRBJ1-5, with 9 bases matching TRBD1. J gave up 7 bases and V 3 bases, and 4 bases lay outside the gene matches. This CDR3 region has 14 residues. The V gene's germline CDR1 is SGHTA and CDR2 FQGNSA. In DNA, the CDR3 is TGTGCCAGCAGCTTGGGACAGGGCGGCCAGCCCCAGCATTTT. Translation gives CASSLGQGGQPQHF.

The J gene is TRBJ2-7, the V gene TRBV20-1; D may be TRBD2 (5 bases). This CDR3 is built from 16 residues. Between the trimmed V and J ends, which lost 0 bases and 0 bases, there was a span of 15 bases. CDR1 and CDR2 from the germline V gene are DFQATT and SNEGSKA (reference sequence). CDR3 coding DNA: TGCAGTGCTAGAGATCGAGGCGGTGGGAGCTCCTACGAGCAGTACTTC. Protein: CSARDRGGGSSYEQYF.

The count of this clonotype is one. This chain uses TRBV9 with TRBJ1-2; D may be TRBD1 (6 bases). The CDR3 covers 15 residues. Germline CDR1 SGDLS, CDR2 YYNGEE. V gave up 6 bases and J gave up 4 bases, with 19 bases separating them. The CDR3 nucleotides are TGTGCCAGCACTCCTCCGGGGGGCCTTACCTATGGCTACACCTTC. Translated: CASTPPGGLTYGYTF.

The genes are TRBV9 and TRBJ2-3; TRBD2 is a possible D gene (6 bases). Trimming removed 8 bases from V and 2 bases from J, with 15 bases in between. In germline, CDR1 is SGDLS, CDR2 YYNGEE. This CDR3 is 14 amino acids long. The chain's CDR3 is CASSAEGATDTQYF. The CDR3 bases are TGTGCCAGTTCGGCGGAGGGTGCCACAGATACGCAGTATTTT.

J is TRBJ1-1 and V is TRBV12-3 or TRBV12-4; no firm D call. Trimming cost V 3 bases and J 3 bases, with 14 bases left between them. This CDR3 has 15 amino acids. The CDR3 loop reads CASSFPMTPDTEAFF. The CDR3 nucleotides are TGTGCCAGCAGTTTTCCTATGACACCAGACACTGAAGCTTTCTTT.

This chain uses TRBV4-3 with TRBJ1-1; D may be TRBD1 (5 bases). The V end lost 0 bases, the J end lost 1 base, and 9 bases lay between the germline ends. Germline CDR1 is LGHNA and CDR2 is YSLEER. This CDR3 is 15 amino acids long. This CDR3 reads CASSQDTRANTEAFF. CDR3 in DNA: TGCGCCAGCAGCCAAGATACCAGGGCGAACACTGAAGCTTTCTTT.

This sequence joins TRBV4-3 and TRBJ2-1; 7 bases are shared with TRBD1. The V gene end was trimmed by 1 base and the J gene end by 5 bases; junction bases not matched to a gene: 8. Germline V gene lookup returns CDR1 LGHNA and CDR2 YSLEER. The CDR3 loop spans 16 amino acids. The CDR3 sequence is CASSQVLGGVHNEQFF. The CDR3 bases are TGCGCCAGCAGCCAAGTATTAGGGGGCGTCCACAATGAGCAGTTCTTC.

The J gene is TRBJ2-3, the V gene TRBV24-1; 11 bases fit TRBD2. The trim removed 3 bases at V and 7 bases at J, leaving 20 bases unmatched. This CDR3 is 20 amino acids long. Germline CDR1 reads KGHDR; CDR2 reads SFDVKD. The CDR3 sequence is CATSDPRGDPTSGNRNTQYF. The CDR3 bases are TGTGCCACCAGTGATCCGCGGGGGGACCCGACTAGCGGGAATAGGAATACGCAGTATTTT.

This clonotype came up once. This chain connects TRBV29-1 to TRBJ1-2; 7 bases are a match to TRBD1. The CDR3 spans 13 residues. The J segment lost 5 bases and the V segment lost 1 base, leaving 4 bases of the junction unmatched. The V gene's germline CDR1 is SQVTM and CDR2 ANQGSEA. In DNA, the CDR3 is TGCAGCGTTGAAGCCCCGACAGGGTATGGCTACACCTTC. Translation gives CSVEAPTGYGYTF.

V and J are TRBV20-1 and TRBJ2-7; TRBD1 matches at 7 bases. The CDR3 is 13 residues long. V shed 4 bases and J 3 bases; nucleotides not matched to a gene: 6. The germline gives CDR1 DFQATT, CDR2 SNEGSKA (reference sequence). The CDR3 sequence: CSAKDRRIYEQYF. CDR3 DNA: TGCAGTGCTAAGGACAGGAGAATCTACGAGCAGTACTTC.

This clonotype was recorded once. The chain combines TRBV7-2 with TRBJ2-7, with D possibly TRBD1 on 6 matching bases. Germline lookup yields CDR1 SGHTA and CDR2 FQGNSA. V was shortened by 5 bases and J by 12 bases, with 14 bases between the two germline ends. This CDR3 is built from 11 residues. CDR3: CASSLEGGWYF. CDR3 in DNA: TGTGCCAGCAGCCTAGAAGGGGGATGGTACTTC.

The CDR3 bases are TGTGCCAGCAGCTTAATGGGACAGGGGAATGAAGCTTTCTTT. Translating it yields CASSLMGQGNEAFF. The V call is TRBV7-9, the J call TRBJ1-1; 10 nucleotides agree with TRBD1. The trim removed 2 bases at V and 7 bases at J, leaving 4 bases unmatched. This CDR3 is built from 14 residues. Germline CDR1 reads SEHNR; CDR2 reads FQNEAQ (reference sequence).

The chain couples TRBV4-1 to TRBJ2-1; weak D call: TRBD1 (7 bases). Trimming took off 4 bases at V and 0 bases at J, with 13 bases between the two ends. CDR3 length: 16 residues. Germline V CDR1 and CDR2: MGHRA, YSYEKL. The CDR3 sequence is CASSPRDSSSYNEQFF. The CDR3 DNA reads TGCGCCAGCAGCCCGCGGGACAGTTCCTCCTACAATGAGCAGTTCTTC.

The genes are TRBV20-1 and TRBJ1-1, with 8 nucleotides matching TRBD1. The V and J ends lost 1 base and 5 bases, in that order; junction bases with no gene match: 9. The CDR3 is 15 amino acids. CDR1 and CDR2 (germline): DFQATT, SNEGSKA (reference sequence). The CDR3 region is CSARGPDRVRTEAFF. As DNA, the CDR3 is TGCAGTGCTAGAGGCCCGGACAGGGTAAGAACTGAAGCTTTCTTT.

V gene TRBV6-2 or TRBV6-3 combines with J gene TRBJ1-5, with a possible D match to TRBD1 (5 bases). Germline V gene lookup returns CDR1 MNHEY and CDR2 SVGEGT. This CDR3 has 16 amino acids. Trimming left V 5 bases short and J 6 bases short, with 20 bases between. The CDR3 is CASSRSSGTVSQPQHF. The CDR3 DNA follows: TGTGCCAGCAGTCGGTCCTCCGGGACGGTCTCTCAGCCCCAGCATTTT.

The rearrangement links TRBV7-9 to TRBJ1-1; no clear D. Per the germline V gene, CDR1 is SEHNR and CDR2 is FQNEAQ (reference sequence). The CDR3 extends over 12 amino acids. V lost 1 base and J lost 11, with 11 bases in between. The CDR3 region is CASSLGRVVAFF. CDR3 DNA sequence: TGTGCCAGCAGCTTAGGCAGAGTTGTGGCTTTCTTT.

The DNA for the CDR3 is TGTGCCAGCAGCCCAGAGGGGACACTGAACACTGAAGCTTTCTTT. Protein sequence: CASSPEGTLNTEAFF. The V gene is TRBV7-9, the J gene TRBJ1-1; possible D gene TRBD1, 6 bases. There are 15 residues in the CDR3. The V end was cut by 5 bases, the J end by 0 bases, with 13 bases between. The germline V gene has CDR1 SEHNR and CDR2 FQNEAQ (reference sequence).

The chain carries TRBV7-9 and TRBJ1-1, with D possibly matching TRBD1 (5 bases). Trimming took 8 bases from V and 7 from J, leaving 11 bases between them. Germline CDR1 and CDR2: SEHNR and FQNEAQ (reference sequence). The CDR3 runs 11 residues. The CDR3 sequence is CASVRDGEAFF. The CDR3 nucleotides are TGTGCCAGCGTCCGGGACGGTGAAGCTTTCTTT.

The CDR3 region is CASSRAPGENFPQGNEQFF. Here the CDR3 DNA reads TGTGCCAGCTCGCGCGCCCCAGGGGAAAATTTCCCGCAGGGGAATGAGCAGTTCTTC. The rearrangement uses TRBV7-2 and TRBJ2-1, with D maybe TRBD1 (6 bases). Germline CDR1 SGHTA, CDR2 FQGNSA. The CDR3 is made up of 19 amino acids. V shed 8 bases and J shed 7 bases, with 33 bases lying between them.

This sequence joins TRBV3-1 and TRBJ2-7, with a possible D match to TRBD2 (5 bases). From germline, CDR1 is LGHDT and CDR2 YNNKEL (reference sequence). Trimming took 1 base from V and 2 from J, leaving 9 bases between them. The CDR3 covers 14 residues. CDR3 protein: CASSQGEGAYEQYF. The CDR3 DNA is TGTGCCAGCAGCCAAGGTGAGGGAGCCTACGAGCAGTACTTC.